One and the same sample provided the 18 T cell receptor beta chains below, sequenced in a study of CD8 T cells in Susac syndrome. 0.5 to 1 ug RNA was reverse transcribed with random hexamers. TCRdb reanalysed the immunoSEQ multiplex PCR reads using MiXCR and keeps one entry per CDR3 protein. Of roughly 130,000 distinct CDR3 sequences in the sample, nearly 95% were seen once. Material: CD4+ T cells from PBMCs. All receptors derive from a human donor in good health.

This chain joins TRBV7-9 and TRBJ2-7, with unresolved D. V was trimmed by 1 base and J by 0 bases, leaving 10 bases between them. The CDR3 runs to 15 residues. CDR1 and CDR2 from the germline V gene are SEHNR and FQNEAQ (reference sequence). CDR3 region: CASSLGSVGSYEQYF. CDR3 nucleotide sequence: TGTGCCAGCAGCTTAGGTTCAGTAGGCTCCTACGAGCAGTACTTC.

This clonotype is a singleton in its sample. The V call is TRBV7-2, the J call TRBJ2-3; TRBD2 agrees at 11 bases. CDR3 size: 16 residues. The junction had 8 bases not matched to a gene; V was cut back by 5 bases and J by 4 bases. Germline loops: CDR1 SGHTA, CDR2 FQGNSA. As DNA, the CDR3 is TGTGCCAGCAGCCTTACCGGGACTAGCGGTGCAGATACGCAGTATTTT. It codes for CASSLTGTSGADTQYF.

The V gene is TRBV5-1, the J gene TRBJ2-1, with 9 nucleotides matching TRBD2. The CDR3 has 14 residues. CDR1 is SGHRS and CDR2 is YFSETQ in the germline V gene. The V gene end was trimmed by 4 bases and the J gene end by 4 bases; junction bases not matched to a gene: 3. The CDR3 region has the DNA TGCGCCAGCAGCAATCTAGCGGGGTACAATGAGCAGTTCTTC. Its translation: CASSNLAGYNEQFF.

This clonotype was seen only once. The rearrangement joins TRBV28 to TRBJ2-7, with TRBD1 matching over 7 bases. CDR1 and CDR2 from the germline V gene are MDHEN and SYDVKM. This CDR3 is 15 amino acids long. V lost 6 bases and J lost 4; bases outside the gene matches: 12. CDR3 bases: TGTGCCAGCAGAACGACGACAGGGTGGCGGTACGAGCAGTACTTC. Amino acid sequence: CASRTTTGWRYEQYF.

The V gene is TRBV20-1, the J gene TRBJ2-5; D unresolved. The V and J ends lost 1 base and 1 base respectively, with 1 base between them. Germline CDR1 is DFQATT and CDR2 is SNEGSKA (reference sequence). The CDR3 contains 11 residues. For the CDR3, the DNA is TGCAGTGCTAGAGTCCAAGAGACCCAGTACTTC. Amino acids: CSARVQETQYF.

The rearrangement uses TRBV14 and TRBJ1-1; no definite D call. The CDR3 runs 11 residues. V shed 8 bases and J shed 6 bases, with 10 bases lying between them. Germline V gene data show CDR1 as SGHDN and CDR2 as FVKESK. The CDR3 region has the DNA TGTGCCAGCGGCAGAACTTCTGAAGCTTTCTTT. Protein: CASGRTSEAFF.

This chain connects TRBV7-9 to TRBJ2-2; the D is unclear. Trimming cost V 5 bases and J 8 bases, with 12 bases left between them. The germline V gene has CDR1 SEHNR and CDR2 FQNEAQ (reference sequence). The CDR3 has 13 amino acids. CDR3 nucleotides: TGTGCCAGCAGCGTATCCGGGCCTGGGGAGCTGTTTTTT. It codes for CASSVSGPGELFF.

In the case of this clonotype: No DNA is shown, since the ends of the CDR3 on it are uncertain; the CDR3 is the one TCRdb lists. The rearrangement joins TRBV29-1 to TRBJ2-3; the listed D gene, TRBD1, was not tested against the DNA. The CDR3 extends over 11 residues, inclusive of both ends. Looked up from germline, CDR1 is SQVTM and CDR2 is ANQGSEA. CDR3: CSVGTGSFRYF.

The chain carries TRBV5-4 and TRBJ2-3; D not certain. This CDR3 spans 12 amino acids. The V gene lost 4 bases and the J gene lost 2 bases, with 5 bases spanning the gap. Germline V gene data show CDR1 as SGHNT and CDR2 as YYREEE (reference sequence). In nucleotides, the CDR3 is TGTGCCAGCAGCCCGGACACAGATACGCAGTATTTT. Translation gives CASSPDTDTQYF. Drawing the rest from reference TRBV5-4 and TRBJ2-3, the complete variable domain is ETGVTQSPTHLIKTRGQQVTLRCSSQSGHNTVSWYQQALGQGPQFIFQYYREEENGRGNFPPRFSGLQFPNYSSELNVNALELDDSALYLCASSPDTDTQYFGPGTRLTVL.

This clonotype was recorded only once. The CDR3 nucleotides are TGTGCCAGCAGCTCCAAGGGGGTGAACACTGAAGCTTTCTTT. Its protein product is CASSSKGVNTEAFF. The genes are TRBV13 and TRBJ1-1; maybe TRBD1 (6 bases). The CDR3 loop spans 14 amino acids. Germline CDR1 is PRHDT and CDR2 is FYEKMQ (reference sequence). V was pared by 4 bases and J by 0 bases, with 9 bases between.

The chain has TRBV12-3 or TRBV12-4 and TRBJ2-5, with D tentatively TRBD1 or TRBD2 (5 bases each). This CDR3 is built from 14 residues. Trimming removed 5 bases from V and 0 bases from J, with 10 bases in between. Here the CDR3 reads CASSPGRDQETQYF. In nucleotides, the CDR3 is TGTGCCAGCAGTCCGGGACGGGACCAAGAGACCCAGTACTTC.

The chain employs TRBV10-3 and TRBJ1-5, with unresolved D. Germline V lookup: CDR1 ENHRY, CDR2 SYGVKD. This CDR3 comprises 13 residues. V lost 3 bases to trimming and J lost 10 bases, with 13 bases between them. The CDR3 here is CAISDGVGGPQHF. The CDR3 region has the DNA TGTGCCATCAGTGACGGCGTCGGTGGACCCCAGCATTTT.

CDR3 coding DNA: TGTGCCAGCAGCTGGACATATAACAATCAGCCCCAGCATTTT. Protein: CASSWTYNNQPQHF. The J gene is TRBJ1-5, the V gene TRBV7-8; possibly TRBD1 for D (5 bases). The ends were cut back, 4 bases at V and 3 bases at J, with 10 bases in the middle. This CDR3 has 14 amino acids. Germline lookup yields CDR1 SGHVS and CDR2 FQNEAQ. Combining the CDR3 with reference TRBV7-8 and TRBJ1-5 gives the whole variable domain GAGVSQSPRYKVAKRGQDVALRCDPISGHVSLFWYQQALGQGPEFLTYFQNEAQLDKSGLPSDRFFAERPEGSVSTLKIQRTQQEDSAVYLCASSWTYNNQPQHFGDGTRLSIL.

The gene calls are TRBV16 and TRBJ2-3; TRBD2 agrees at 10 bases. V shed 4 bases, J shed 2 bases, and the junction held 9 bases outside the gene matches. Germline CDR1 and CDR2: KGHSY and FQNENV. The CDR3 has 17 amino acids. CDR3 in amino acids: CASSRGLADRPTDTQYF. The CDR3 DNA follows: TGTGCCAGCAGCCGAGGACTAGCGGACCGCCCCACAGATACGCAGTATTTT.

The rearrangement joins TRBV12-3 or TRBV12-4 to TRBJ1-2; TRBD1 agrees at 7 bases. V gave up 6 bases and J gave up 8 bases; unmatched junction bases: 6. The CDR3 has 12 residues. For the CDR3, the DNA is TGTGCCAGCAGCAAGACAGGGCCAGGCTACACCTTC. Translation: CASSKTGPGYTF.

The chain is built from TRBV19 and TRBJ1-1; TRBD1 is a possible D gene (5 bases). The germline V gene encodes CDR1 LNHDA and CDR2 SQIVND (reference sequence). V lost 6 bases and J lost 6, with 17 bases in between. The CDR3 totals 14 residues. The DNA for the CDR3 is TGTGCCAGTAGACCCCCAGGGAGTGGGGCTGAAGCTTTCTTT. Protein: CASRPPGSGAEAFF. The full variable domain, with the rest looked up from reference TRBV19 and TRBJ1-1, is DGGITQSPKYLFRKEGQNVTLSCEQNLNHDAMYWYRQDPGQGLRLIYYSQIVNDFQKGDIAEGYSVSREKKESFPLTVTSAQKNPTAFYLCASRPPGSGAEAFFGQGTRLTVV.

The V call is TRBV23-1, the J call TRBJ2-5, with D perhaps matching TRBD1 or TRBD2 (5 bases each). TRBV23-1 is an open reading frame whose function is uncertain. The V gene lost 3 bases and the J gene lost 2 bases, with 16 bases spanning the gap. The CDR3 has 16 residues. Here the CDR3 DNA reads TGCGCCAGCAGTCACGGTCGAGGGGACGAACAAGAGACCCAGTACTTC. It is translated as CASSHGRGDEQETQYF.

V gene TRBV6-2 or TRBV6-3 combines with J gene TRBJ2-6, with D perhaps TRBD1 (6 bases). CDR1 and CDR2 from the germline V gene are MNHEY and SVGEGT. V gave up 6 bases and J gave up 3 bases, with 15 bases separating them. The CDR3 sequence is 16 residues long. The CDR3 protein is CASSYAQGVGANVLTF. The DNA for the CDR3 is TGTGCCAGCAGCTATGCACAGGGCGTTGGGGCCAACGTCCTGACTTTC.